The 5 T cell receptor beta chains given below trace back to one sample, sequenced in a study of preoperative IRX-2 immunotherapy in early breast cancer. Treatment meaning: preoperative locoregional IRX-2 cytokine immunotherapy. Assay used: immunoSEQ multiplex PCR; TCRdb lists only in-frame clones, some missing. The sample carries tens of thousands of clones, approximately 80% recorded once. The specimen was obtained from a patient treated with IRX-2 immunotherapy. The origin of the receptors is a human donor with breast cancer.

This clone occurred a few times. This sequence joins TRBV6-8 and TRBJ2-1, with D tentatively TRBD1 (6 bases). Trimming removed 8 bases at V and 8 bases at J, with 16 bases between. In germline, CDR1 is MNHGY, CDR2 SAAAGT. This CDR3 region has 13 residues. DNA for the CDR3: TGTGCCAGCCACTCTTTTAACAGGGATGAGCAGTTCTTC. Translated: CASHSFNRDEQFF.

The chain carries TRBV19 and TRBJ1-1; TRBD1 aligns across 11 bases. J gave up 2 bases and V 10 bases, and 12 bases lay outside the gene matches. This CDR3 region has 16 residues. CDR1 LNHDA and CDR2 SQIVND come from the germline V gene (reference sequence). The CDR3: CAIKPGQGGGNTEAFF. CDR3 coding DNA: TGTGCCATTAAACCGGGACAGGGGGGTGGAAACACTGAAGCTTTCTTT.

CDR3 amino acids: CASSPVNTGELFF. The CDR3 bases are TGTGCCAGCTCACCTGTGAACACCGGGGAGCTGTTTTTT. This chain connects TRBV18 to TRBJ2-2; D uncertain. V was pared by 3 bases and J by 1 base, with 3 bases between. The germline gives CDR1 KGHSH, CDR2 LQKENI. The CDR3 has 13 amino acids. The full variable domain, with the rest looked up from reference TRBV18 and TRBJ2-2, is NAGVMQNPRHLVRRRGQEARLRCSPMKGHSHVYWYRQLPEEGLKFMVYLQKENIIDESGMPKERFSAEFPKEGPSILRIQQVVRGDSAAYFCASSPVNTGELFFGEGSRLTVL.

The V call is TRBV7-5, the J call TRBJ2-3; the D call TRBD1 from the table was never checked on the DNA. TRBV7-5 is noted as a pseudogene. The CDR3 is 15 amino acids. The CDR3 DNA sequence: TGTGCCAGCAGCCGAACAGGGCGGAGCACAGATACGCAGTATTTT. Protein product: CASSRTGRSTDTQYF.

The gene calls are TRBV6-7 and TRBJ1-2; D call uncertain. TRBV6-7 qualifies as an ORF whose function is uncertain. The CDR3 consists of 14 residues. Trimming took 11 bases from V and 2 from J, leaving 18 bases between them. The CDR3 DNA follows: TGTGCCCTCCTTGATCAAGGGCCCAACTATGGCTACACCTTC. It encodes CALLDQGPNYGYTF.